This TCR beta chain was identified during a study of cytomegalovirus exposure and HLA in healthy donors. As to this clone: The antigen is not known.

The PCR was carried out with 60 Vbeta primers and 13 Jbeta primers. Per the authors' pipeline: Counted up in a later analysis, unique TCR beta chains came to some 72 million, with around 10 million shared. The protocol was immunoSEQ multiplex PCR, while the TCRdb copy is restricted to in-frame clones and leaves out a portion. The DNA gave D and trimming, while V, J and clone size come from that table. Of approximately 200,000 clones detected, 84% appear once; the ten largest clones hold 0.2% to 0.3%. Healthy bone marrow donors made up the donor group. Deletions cut 11 bases from V and 4 bases from J, with 15 bases between. The CDR3 is 12 residues long. Germline V CDR1 and CDR2: SEHNR, FQNEAQ (reference sequence). Broader study findings: The authors listed 180 or so TCR beta chains as cytomegalovirus-associated. Across donors, presence/absence analyses took sequencing depth to be roughly uniform.

This TCR derives from a boy younger than 18 in good health and CMV-seronegative. V is TRBV7-9 and J is TRBJ2-7, with a weak D call TRBD2 (7 bases). The source material was PBMCs. The CDR3 loop is CAGGDNGYEQYF. CDR3 nucleotides: TGTGCCGGGGGGGACAACGGTTACGAGCAGTACTTC.